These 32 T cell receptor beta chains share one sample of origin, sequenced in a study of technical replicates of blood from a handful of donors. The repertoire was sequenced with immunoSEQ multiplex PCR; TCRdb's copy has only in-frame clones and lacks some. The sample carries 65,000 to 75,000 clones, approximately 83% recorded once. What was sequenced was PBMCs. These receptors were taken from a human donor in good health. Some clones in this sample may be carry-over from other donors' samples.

The CDR3 region has the DNA TGTGCCACCAGCAGAGTAGTAGGCGGTGAGCAGTACTTC. Protein: CATSRVVGGEQYF. The rearrangement joins TRBV15 to TRBJ2-7, with unresolved D. Per the germline V gene, CDR1 is LNHNV and CDR2 is YYDKDF (reference sequence). V lost 1 base, J lost 7 bases, and 11 bases lay in between. This CDR3 has 13 residues.

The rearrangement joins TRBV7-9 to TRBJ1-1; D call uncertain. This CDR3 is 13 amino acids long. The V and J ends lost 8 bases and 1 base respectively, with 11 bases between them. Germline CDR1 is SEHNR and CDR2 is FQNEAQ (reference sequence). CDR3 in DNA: TGTGCCAGCTCCGACACCTGGAACACTGAAGCTTTCTTT. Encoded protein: CASSDTWNTEAFF.

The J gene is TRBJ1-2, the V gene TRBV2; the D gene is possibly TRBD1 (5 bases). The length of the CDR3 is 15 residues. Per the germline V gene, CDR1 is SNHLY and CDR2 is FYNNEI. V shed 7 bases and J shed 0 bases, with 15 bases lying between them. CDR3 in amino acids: CASNGETGPNYGYTF. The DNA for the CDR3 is TGTGCCAGCAATGGGGAAACAGGTCCTAACTATGGCTACACCTTC.

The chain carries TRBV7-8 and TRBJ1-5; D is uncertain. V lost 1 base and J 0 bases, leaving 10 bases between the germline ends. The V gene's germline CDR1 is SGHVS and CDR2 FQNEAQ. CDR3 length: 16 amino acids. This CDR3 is CASSLVARGSNQPQHF. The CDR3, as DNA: TGTGCCAGCAGCTTAGTTGCCCGGGGTAGCAATCAGCCCCAGCATTTT.

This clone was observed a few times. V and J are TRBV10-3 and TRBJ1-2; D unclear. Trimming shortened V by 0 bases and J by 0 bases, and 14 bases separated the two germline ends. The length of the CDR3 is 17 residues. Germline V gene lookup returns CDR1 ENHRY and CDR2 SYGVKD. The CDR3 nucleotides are TGTGCCATCAGTGAGTCTCCAGCAATTACAGCTAACTATGGCTACACCTTC. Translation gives CAISESPAITANYGYTF.

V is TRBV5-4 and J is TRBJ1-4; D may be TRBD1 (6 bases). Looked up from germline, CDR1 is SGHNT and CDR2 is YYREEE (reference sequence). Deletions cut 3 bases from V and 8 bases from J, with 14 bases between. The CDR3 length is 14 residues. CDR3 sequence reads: CASSSWTVDEKLFF. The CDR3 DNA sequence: TGTGCCAGCAGCTCGTGGACAGTCGACGAAAAACTGTTTTTT.

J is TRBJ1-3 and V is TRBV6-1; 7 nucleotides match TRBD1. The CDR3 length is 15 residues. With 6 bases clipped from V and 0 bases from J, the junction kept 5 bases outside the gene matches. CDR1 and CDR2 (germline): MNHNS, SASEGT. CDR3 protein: CASRYTGDSGNTIYF. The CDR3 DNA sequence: TGTGCCAGCAGGTATACAGGGGACTCTGGAAACACCATATATTTT.

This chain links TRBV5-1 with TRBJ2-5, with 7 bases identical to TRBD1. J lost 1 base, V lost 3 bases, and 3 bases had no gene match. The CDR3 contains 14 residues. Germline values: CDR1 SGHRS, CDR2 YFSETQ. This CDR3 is CASSSGTAQETQYF. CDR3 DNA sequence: TGCGCCAGCAGCTCCGGGACAGCCCAAGAGACCCAGTACTTC.

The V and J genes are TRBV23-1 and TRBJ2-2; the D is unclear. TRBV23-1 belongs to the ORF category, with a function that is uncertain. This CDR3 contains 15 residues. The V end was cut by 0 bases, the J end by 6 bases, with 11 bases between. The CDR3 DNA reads TGCGCCAGCAGTCAATCGCCTAAGCCTTCCGGGGAGCTGTTTTTT. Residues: CASSQSPKPSGELFF.

The CDR3 DNA reads as TGCGCCAGCAGCTTAGGACAGGGAGATCACAGCTCACCCCTCCACTTT. This gives the protein CASSLGQGDHSSPLHF. The chain joins TRBV5-1 to TRBJ1-6, with 8 bases matching TRBD1. The ends lost 2 bases at V and 10 bases at J; junction bases unmatched: 11. CDR3 length equals 16 residues. Germline CDR1 is SGHRS and CDR2 is YFSETQ.

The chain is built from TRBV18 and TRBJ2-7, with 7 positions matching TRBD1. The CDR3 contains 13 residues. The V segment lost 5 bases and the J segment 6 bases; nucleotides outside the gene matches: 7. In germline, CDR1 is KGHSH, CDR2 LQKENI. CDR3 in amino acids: CASSVGTAAEQYF. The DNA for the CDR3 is TGTGCCAGCTCAGTTGGGACAGCAGCCGAGCAGTACTTC. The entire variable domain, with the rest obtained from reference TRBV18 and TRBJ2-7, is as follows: NAGVMQNPRHLVRRRGQEARLRCSPMKGHSHVYWYRQLPEEGLKFMVYLQKENIIDESGMPKERFSAEFPKEGPSILRIQQVVRGDSAAYFCASSVGTAAEQYFGPGTRLTVT.

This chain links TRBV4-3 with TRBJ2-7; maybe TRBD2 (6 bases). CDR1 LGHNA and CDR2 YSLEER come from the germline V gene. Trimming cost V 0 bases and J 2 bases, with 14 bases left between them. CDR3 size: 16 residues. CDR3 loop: CASSQDWRGSTYEQYF. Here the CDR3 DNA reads TGCGCCAGCAGCCAAGATTGGCGGGGTAGTACCTACGAGCAGTACTTC.

Here the CDR3 reads CASSRPGEEKLFF. The DNA of the CDR3 is TGCGCCAGCAGCCGCCCCGGGGAAGAAAAACTGTTTTTT. The chain has TRBV4-1 and TRBJ1-4; D remains ambiguous. Trimming left V 4 bases short and J 8 bases short, with 11 bases between. Germline V CDR1 and CDR2: MGHRA, YSYEKL. There are 13 residues in the CDR3.

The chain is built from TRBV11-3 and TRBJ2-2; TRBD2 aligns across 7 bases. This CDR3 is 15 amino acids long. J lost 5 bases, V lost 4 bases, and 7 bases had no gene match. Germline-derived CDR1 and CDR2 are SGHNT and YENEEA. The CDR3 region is CASSWGGEFTGELFF. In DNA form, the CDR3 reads TGTGCCAGCAGCTGGGGAGGGGAGTTTACCGGGGAGCTGTTTTTT.

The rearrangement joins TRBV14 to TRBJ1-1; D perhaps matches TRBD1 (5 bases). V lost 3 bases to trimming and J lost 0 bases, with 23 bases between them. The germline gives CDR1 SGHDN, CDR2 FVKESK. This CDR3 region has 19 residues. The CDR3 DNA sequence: TGTGCCAGCAGCCATGTCTATTTCGACAGACCTATCATGAACACTGAAGCTTTCTTT. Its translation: CASSHVYFDRPIMNTEAFF.

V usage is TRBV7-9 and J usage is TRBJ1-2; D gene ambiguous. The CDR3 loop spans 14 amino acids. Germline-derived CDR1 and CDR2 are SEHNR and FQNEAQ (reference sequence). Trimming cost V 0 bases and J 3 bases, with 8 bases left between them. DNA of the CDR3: TGTGCCAGCAGCTTAGCCGGTGTTGACTATGGCTACACCTTC. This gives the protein CASSLAGVDYGYTF.

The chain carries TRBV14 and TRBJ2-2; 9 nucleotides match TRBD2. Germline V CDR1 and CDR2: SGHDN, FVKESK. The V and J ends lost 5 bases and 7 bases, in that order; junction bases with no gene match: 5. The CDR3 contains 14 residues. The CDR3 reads CASSETSGNGELFF. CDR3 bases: TGTGCCAGCAGCGAGACTAGCGGTAACGGGGAGCTGTTTTTT. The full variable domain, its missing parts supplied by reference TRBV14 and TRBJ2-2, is EAGVTQFPSHSVIEKGQTVTLRCDPISGHDNLYWYRRVMGKEIKFLLHFVKESKQDESGMPNNRFLAERTGGTYSTLKVQPAELEDSGVYFCASSETSGNGELFFGEGSRLTVL.

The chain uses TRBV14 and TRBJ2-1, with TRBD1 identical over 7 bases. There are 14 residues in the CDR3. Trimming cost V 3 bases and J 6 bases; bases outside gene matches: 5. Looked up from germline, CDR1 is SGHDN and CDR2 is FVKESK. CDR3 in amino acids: CASSHRPGGNEQFF. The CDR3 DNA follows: TGTGCCAGCAGCCATCGCCCAGGGGGCAATGAGCAGTTCTTC.

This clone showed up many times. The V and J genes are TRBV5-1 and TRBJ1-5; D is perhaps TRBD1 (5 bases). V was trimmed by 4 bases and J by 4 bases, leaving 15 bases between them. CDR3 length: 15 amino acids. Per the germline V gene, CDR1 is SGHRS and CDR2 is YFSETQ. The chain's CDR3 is CASSASTDPNQPQHF. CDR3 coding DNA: TGCGCCAGCAGCGCCTCGACAGACCCTAATCAGCCCCAGCATTTT.

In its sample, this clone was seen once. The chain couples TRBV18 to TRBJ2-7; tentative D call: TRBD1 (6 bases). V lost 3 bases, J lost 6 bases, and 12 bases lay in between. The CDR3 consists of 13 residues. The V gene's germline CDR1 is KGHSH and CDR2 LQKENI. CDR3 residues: CASSPSQGGEQYF. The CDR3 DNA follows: TGTGCCAGCTCACCTTCACAGGGTGGCGAGCAGTACTTC.

This CDR3 reads CANQDSSSAGYTF. CDR3 nucleotide sequence: TGTGCCAACCAGGACAGTTCCAGCGCTGGCTACACCTTC. The chain recombines TRBV10-3 with TRBJ1-2; perhaps TRBD1 as D (6 bases). With 10 bases removed from V and 7 bases from J, the gap between germline ends came to 19 bases. The germline V gene has CDR1 ENHRY and CDR2 SYGVKD. The CDR3 runs to 13 residues.

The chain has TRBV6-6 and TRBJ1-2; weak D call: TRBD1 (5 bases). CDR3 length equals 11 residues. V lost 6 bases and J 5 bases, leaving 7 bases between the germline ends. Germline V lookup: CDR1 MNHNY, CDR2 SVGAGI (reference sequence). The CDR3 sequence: CASRQEYGYTF. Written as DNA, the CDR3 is TGTGCCAGCAGACAGGAATATGGCTACACCTTC.

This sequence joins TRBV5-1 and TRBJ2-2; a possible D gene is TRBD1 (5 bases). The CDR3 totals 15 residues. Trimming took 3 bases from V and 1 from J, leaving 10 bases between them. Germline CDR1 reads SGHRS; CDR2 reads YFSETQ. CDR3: CASSSGGQNTGELFF. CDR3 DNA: TGCGCCAGCAGCTCCGGCGGACAGAACACCGGGGAGCTGTTTTTT.

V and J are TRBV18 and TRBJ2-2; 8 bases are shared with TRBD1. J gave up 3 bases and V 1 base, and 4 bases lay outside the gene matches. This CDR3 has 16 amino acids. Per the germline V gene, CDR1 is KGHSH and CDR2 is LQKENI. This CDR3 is CASSPQDRADTGELFF. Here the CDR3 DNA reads TGTGCCAGCTCACCACAGGACAGGGCGGACACCGGGGAGCTGTTTTTT.

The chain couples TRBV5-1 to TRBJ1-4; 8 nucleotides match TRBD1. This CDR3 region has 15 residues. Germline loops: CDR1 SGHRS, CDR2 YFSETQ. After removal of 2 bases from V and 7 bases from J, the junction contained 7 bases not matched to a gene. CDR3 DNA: TGCGCCAGCAGCTTAATCCCAGGGGGCGGTGAAAAACTGTTTTTT. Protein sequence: CASSLIPGGGEKLFF.

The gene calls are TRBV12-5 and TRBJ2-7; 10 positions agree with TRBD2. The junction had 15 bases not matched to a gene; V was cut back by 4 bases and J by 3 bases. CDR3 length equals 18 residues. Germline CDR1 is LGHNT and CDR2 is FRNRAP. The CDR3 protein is CASGWTNSLAGSIYEQYF. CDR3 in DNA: TGTGCTAGTGGTTGGACTAACTCACTAGCGGGGAGTATCTACGAGCAGTACTTC.

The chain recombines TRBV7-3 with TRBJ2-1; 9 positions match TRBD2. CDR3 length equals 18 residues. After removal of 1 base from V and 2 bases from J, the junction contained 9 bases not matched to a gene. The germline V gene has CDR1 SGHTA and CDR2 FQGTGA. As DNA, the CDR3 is TGTGCCAGCAGCTTAATTGGCGGAGCGGGGGGCCCCTACAATGAGCAGTTCTTC. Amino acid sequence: CASSLIGGAGGPYNEQFF.

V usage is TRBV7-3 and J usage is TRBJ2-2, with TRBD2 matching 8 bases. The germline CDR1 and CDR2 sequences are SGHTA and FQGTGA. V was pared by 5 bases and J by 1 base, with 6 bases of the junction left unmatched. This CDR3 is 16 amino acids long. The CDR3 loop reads CASSPRSGMNTGELFF. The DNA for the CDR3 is TGTGCCAGCAGCCCCCGTAGCGGGATGAACACCGGGGAGCTGTTTTTT.

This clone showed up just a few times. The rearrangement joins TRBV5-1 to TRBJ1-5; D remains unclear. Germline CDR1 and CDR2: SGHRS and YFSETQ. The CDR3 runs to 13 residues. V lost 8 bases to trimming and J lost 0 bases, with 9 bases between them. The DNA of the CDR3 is TGCGCCAGTTCCCAGTATAGCAATCAGCCCCAGCATTTT. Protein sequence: CASSQYSNQPQHF. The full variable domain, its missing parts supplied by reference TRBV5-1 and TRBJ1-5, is KAGVTQTPRYLIKTRGQQVTLSCSPISGHRSVSWYQQTPGQGLQFLFEYFSETQRNKGNFPGRFSGRQFSNSRSEMNVSTLELGDSALYLCASSQYSNQPQHFGDGTRLSIL.

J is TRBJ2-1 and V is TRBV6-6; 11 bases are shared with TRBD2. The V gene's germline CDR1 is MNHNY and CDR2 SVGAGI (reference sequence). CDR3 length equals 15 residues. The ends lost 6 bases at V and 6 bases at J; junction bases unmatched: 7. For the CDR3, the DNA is TGTGCCAGCAGCTCTCTAGCGGGAGGTTCCAATGAGCAGTTCTTC. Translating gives CASSSLAGGSNEQFF.

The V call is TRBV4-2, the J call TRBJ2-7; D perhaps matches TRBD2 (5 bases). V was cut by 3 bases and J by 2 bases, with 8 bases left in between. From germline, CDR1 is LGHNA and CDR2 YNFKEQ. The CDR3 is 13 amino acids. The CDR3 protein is CASSHGLTYEQYF. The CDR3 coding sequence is TGTGCCAGCAGCCACGGACTCACCTACGAGCAGTACTTC.

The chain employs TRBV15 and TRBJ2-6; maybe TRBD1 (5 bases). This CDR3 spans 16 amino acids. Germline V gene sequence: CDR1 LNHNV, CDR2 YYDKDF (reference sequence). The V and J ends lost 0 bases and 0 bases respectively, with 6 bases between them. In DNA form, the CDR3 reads TGTGCCACCAGCAGAGATAGGGGCTCTGGGGCCAACGTCCTGACTTTC. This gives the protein CATSRDRGSGANVLTF.